These T cell receptor beta chains were read from a single sample in a study of CD8+ T cells in alopecia areata. TCRdb's table, derived via immunoSEQ multiplex PCR, lists solely in-frame clones and lacks some. The data contain 80,000 or so clones, 66% of them seen just once; the ten biggest clones take up 23%. Sequenced material: CD8+ T cells sorted from blood, taken at week 24, from a patient treated with tofacitinib. The receptor set was obtained from a human donor with alopecia areata. Each CDR3 is given with its conserved first and last residue. The D gene is left open where the match is weak. Only part of the rows carry a size: once, few, many, or a class if the clone is expanded.

NA,TRBV27,NA,TRBJ2-7,TGTGCCAGCAGTCCAACCCCGCAGAGAATTTACGAGCAGTACTTC,CASSPTPQRIYEQYF
NA,TRBV19,NA,TRBJ2-7,TGTGCCAGTAGTGGAGGGATTTCCTACGAGCAGTACTTC,CASSGGISYEQYF
NA,TRBV4-3,NA,TRBJ1-1,TGCGCCAGCAGCCAAGGACGGCTTCTGACTGAAGCTTTCTTT,CASSQGRLLTEAFF
NA,TRBV4-1,NA,TRBJ2-7,TGCGCCAGCAGCCAAGTACAGGGTCCCGAGCAGTACTTC,CASSQVQGPEQYF
NA,TRBV9,NA,TRBJ1-2,TGTGCCAGCGTGGGCTTCTATGGCTACACCTTC,CASVGFYGYTF
NA,TRBV29-1,few,TRBJ2-5,TGCAGCGTTGAAGGGACAGAAGAGACCCAGTACTTC,CSVEGTEETQYF
NA,TRBV27,few,TRBJ1-1,TGTGCCAGCAGTGAGGCAGGGAGCACTGAAGCTTTCTTT,CASSEAGSTEAFF
TRBD1,TRBV9,NA,TRBJ2-2,TGTGCCAGCAGCGTGAAGGGGGCTTCCGGGGAGCTGTTTTTT,CASSVKGASGELFF
NA,TRBV27,once,TRBJ2-2,TGTGCCAGCAGTTTACGTCCCCGAGGGGAGCTGTTTTTT,CASSLRPRGELFF
NA,TRBV29-1,NA,TRBJ2-7,TGCAGCGTGTTAGACACCAGCTCCTACGAGCAGTACTTC,CSVLDTSSYEQYF
NA,TRBV4-3,NA,TRBJ2-7,TGCGCCAGCAGCCAAATACTGACGGACGAGCAGTACTTC,CASSQILTDEQYF
NA,TRBV27,NA,TRBJ2-1,TGTGCCAGCAGTTTTTACGGGAATCCCTACAATGAGCAGTTCTTC,CASSFYGNPYNEQFF
NA,TRBV7-3,once,TRBJ2-3,TGTGCCAGCAGCTTCTCCGGGCCCGAACCCCCAGATACGCAGTATTTT,CASSFSGPEPPDTQYF
NA,TRBV4-1,NA,TRBJ1-1,TGCGCCAGCAGCCCCCCCGGCACTGAAGCTTTCTTT,CASSPPGTEAFF
NA,TRBV4-1,NA,TRBJ2-1,TGCGCCAGCAGCCTCCGGGACCCCTACAATGAGCAGTTCTTC,CASSLRDPYNEQFF
NA,TRBV9,few,TRBJ2-7,TGTGCCAGCAGTGAGGGAAGCGCCTACGAGCAGTACTTC,CASSEGSAYEQYF
NA,TRBV19,few,TRBJ1-1,TGTGCCAGTAGTATAGGGGGAGGCATTGACATGAACACTGAAGCTTTCTTT,CASSIGGGIDMNTEAFF
NA,TRBV30,NA,TRBJ2-5,TGTGCCTGGAGCGGAAGGACAGCCCAAGAGACCCAGTACTTC,CAWSGRTAQETQYF
NA,TRBV27,NA,TRBJ2-1,TGTGCCAGCAGCAAACTGGCGGGAAGGAATCAGAACAATGAGCAGTTCTTC,CASSKLAGRNQNNEQFF
TRBD1,TRBV7-9,NA,TRBJ2-1,TGTGCCAGCAGCTTAGTACAGGGGTCCTACAATGAGCAGTTCTTC,CASSLVQGSYNEQFF
NA,TRBV29-1,NA,TRBJ1-5,TGCAGCGTTGAAATGAAAACAGAGGCTCAGCCCCAGCATTTT,CSVEMKTEAQPQHF
NA,TRBV5-1,few,TRBJ2-7,TGCGCCAGCAGCCCCGACCGACAGTTCTACGAGCAGTACTTC,CASSPDRQFYEQYF
NA,TRBV4-3,NA,TRBJ2-3,TGCGCCAGCAGCCAAGAAAGGGCCGGGACTCTCACAGATACGCAGTATTTT,CASSQERAGTLTDTQYF
TRBD1,TRBV27,few,TRBJ2-5,TGTGCCAGCAGTTTCGGACAGGCGACGACCCAGTACTTC,CASSFGQATTQYF
NA,TRBV11-2,few,TRBJ2-1,TGTGCCAGCAGCTCCAGGGATTCTTGGGACAATGAGCAGTTCTTC,CASSSRDSWDNEQFF
NA,TRBV4-1,NA,TRBJ2-7,TGCGCCAGCAGCCAAAGACAGGAGGCCTACGAGCAGTACTTC,CASSQRQEAYEQYF
TRBD1,TRBV29-1,NA,TRBJ2-7,TGCAGCGTCCGGACAGGGATCTACGAGCAGTACTTC,CSVRTGIYEQYF
TRBD1,TRBV7-9,few,TRBJ1-1,TGTGCCAGCAGCGCGGACAGGACAGGGGCAGCTTTCTTT,CASSADRTGAAFF
NA,TRBV27,NA,TRBJ1-1,TGTGCCAGCAGTTTCCTGACAGGGAACACTGAAGCTTTCTTT,CASSFLTGNTEAFF
TRBD2,TRBV27,few,TRBJ2-1,TGTGCCAGCAGCTGGGGAGCTAGCGGATACAATGAGCAGTTCTTC,CASSWGASGYNEQFF
TRBD2,TRBV12-5,NA,TRBJ2-2,TGTGCTAGTGGTTTCGGCCGGGAGGAGAACACCGGGGAGCTGTTTTTT,CASGFGREENTGELFF
NA,TRBV6-5,NA,TRBJ2-6,TGTTCCACCACCTCTGGGGCCAACGTCCTGACTTTC,CSTTSGANVLTF
NA,TRBV6-5,NA,TRBJ2-1,TGTGCCAGCAGTTACACCGCGTACAATGAGCAGTTCTTC,CASSYTAYNEQFF
NA,TRBV6-5,few,TRBJ1-1,TGTGCCAGCAGTTACGAGGAACAGGCGAACACTGAAGCTTTCTTT,CASSYEEQANTEAFF
NA,TRBV5-6,many,TRBJ1-6,TGTGCCAGCAGCTTGGGTAATTCACCCCTCCACTTT,CASSLGNSPLHF
TRBD1,TRBV27,NA,TRBJ2-5,TGTGCCAGCACCGACAGGGGGCAGGAGACCCAGTACTTC,CASTDRGQETQYF
NA,TRBV18,many,TRBJ2-5,TGTGCCAGCTCACCAGGTCCATTTCAAGAGACCCAGTACTTC,CASSPGPFQETQYF
NA,TRBV5-6,NA,TRBJ1-5,TGTGCCAGCAGCTTATTTGGACAGTCTCGCCAGCCCCAGCATTTT,CASSLFGQSRQPQHF
TRBD2,TRBV4-1,NA,TRBJ2-3,TGCGCCAGCAGCCAGCCGGACGGGGAGGGATCAGATACGCAGTATTTT,CASSQPDGEGSDTQYF
NA,TRBV27,NA,TRBJ2-5,TGTGCCAGCAGAGGGGGGGGCTTCTGGAACCAAGAGACCCAGTACTTC,CASRGGGFWNQETQYF
NA,TRBV28,NA,TRBJ1-2,TGTGCCAGCAGTGACCGGGCCCACCTCCCCTATGGCTACACCTTC,CASSDRAHLPYGYTF
NA,TRBV27,NA,TRBJ1-6,TGTGCCAGCAGTTTACCTACCTATAATTCACCCCTCCACTTT,CASSLPTYNSPLHF
NA,TRBV4-1,NA,TRBJ2-7,TGCGCCAGCACTCCTGGGGTACAGGGTGGCTACGAGCAGTACTTC,CASTPGVQGGYEQYF
TRBD2,TRBV29-1,NA,TRBJ2-1,TGCAGCGCCAAGATACTAGCGGGGGTTTACAATGAGCAGTTCTTC,CSAKILAGVYNEQFF
TRBD1,TRBV5-6,NA,TRBJ1-1,TGTGCCAGCAGCGTGACAGGGTTCGAGACTGAAGCTTTCTTT,CASSVTGFETEAFF
TRBD1,TRBV12-5,NA,TRBJ2-7,TGTGCTAGTGGTTTTTCCACGGACAGGGGGCTGACCTACGAGCAGTACTTC,CASGFSTDRGLTYEQYF
NA,TRBV5-6,NA,TRBJ1-1,TGTGCCAGCAGCCTGCTCGGGGGCGCAGATACTGAAGCTTTCTTT,CASSLLGGADTEAFF
NA,TRBV9,NA,TRBJ2-3,TGTGCCAGCAGCGCCCTACTAGCTCCGGAAGATACGCAGTATTTT,CASSALLAPEDTQYF
NA,TRBV27,NA,TRBJ2-1,TGTGCCAGCGGGGGGTTTAACGGGCAGTTCTTC,CASGGFNGQFF
NA,TRBV28,few,TRBJ1-1,TGTGCCAGCAGAATTTCGGTGGGGGCGAACACTGAAGCTTTCTTT,CASRISVGANTEAFF
NA,TRBV7-6,NA,TRBJ2-3,TGTGCCAGCAGCTTAGGTTCGGACTTTACAGATACGCAGTATTTT,CASSLGSDFTDTQYF
TRBD1,TRBV5-1,NA,TRBJ2-1,TGCGCCAGCAGCGGACCCGGGACAGGGCGGGTCGATGAGCAGTTCTTC,CASSGPGTGRVDEQFF